This T cell receptor (beta chain) was captured by sequencing in a study of molecular identifiers for immune sequencing clone quantification. Bulk TCR libraries used previously described methods and listed TCR primers. A single record per CDR3 protein comes from TCRdb applying MiXCR to the PCR reads. Of nearly 650,000 distinct CDR3 sequences listed, about 25% are singletons. On this clonotype: This may be a read error: a much more frequent sequence differs by one nucleotide.

CDR1 is SGHDT, CDR2 YYEEEE, per germline. The CDR3 has 14 amino acids. The source material was naive CD8+ T cells from blood, with Jurkat cell RNA spiked in. Sample subset: FACS-sorted CD8+CD4-CCR7+CD45RA+ naive T cells. The chain recombines TRBV5-6 with TRBJ2-5; D remains ambiguous. The J call may be mistaken, given a closer DNA end match to TRBJ2-1. This sequence was found in a human donor in good health. Some libraries in this study had Jurkat cell RNA spiked in. The chain's CDR3 is CASSQAFTQETQFF. CDR3 bases: TGTGCCAGCAGCCAAGCCTTTACCCAGGAGACCCAGTTCTTC.